This entry lists 30 T cell receptor beta chains sequenced from one sample in a study of response to subunit inactivated influenza vaccine. TCRdb analysed the RT-PCR reads with MiXCR anew, one entry per CDR3 protein. The sample yields approximately 500,000 distinct CDR3 sequences, under 30% seen once. This same sample was also taken into another study, of T cells expressing NK-cell markers. Per that study: cDNA encoding TCR beta was synthesized via 5'RACE template switching incorporating UMIs.

Sequenced here: CD4+ T cells sorted from PBMCs, sampled 11 to 12 days after vaccination. The receptors derive from a man aged 50-60 years who received an inactivated influenza vaccine.

V and J are TRBV5-1 and TRBJ2-1; weak D call: TRBD1 (5 bases). CDR3 size: 14 residues. Germline V gene lookup returns CDR1 SGHRS and CDR2 YFSETQ. V gave up 5 bases and J gave up 1 base, with 10 bases separating them. CDR3 in amino acids: CASRLDISYNEQFF. The CDR3 DNA sequence: TGCGCCAGCAGACTGGACATTTCCTACAATGAGCAGTTCTTC.

This clonotype has just a few counts. This chain links TRBV5-1 with TRBJ1-3; weak D call: TRBD1 (5 bases). This CDR3 comprises 15 residues. Germline V gene data show CDR1 as SGHRS and CDR2 as YFSETQ. With 3 bases removed from V and 0 bases from J, the gap between germline ends came to 10 bases. CDR3 residues: CASSYGTRSGNTIYF. CDR3 nucleotides: TGCGCCAGCAGCTACGGGACCCGCTCTGGAAACACCATATATTTT.

This clonotype was counted between two and nine times. The rearrangement uses TRBV20-1 and TRBJ2-5; D is possibly TRBD1 (5 bases). The V gene lost 7 bases and the J gene lost 1 base, with 10 bases spanning the gap. The CDR3 contains 12 residues. The germline V gene encodes CDR1 DFQATT and CDR2 SNEGSKA (reference sequence). The CDR3 here is CSGQLPQETQYF. CDR3 sequence (DNA): TGCAGTGGACAGCTCCCCCAAGAGACCCAGTACTTC.

The rearrangement uses TRBV7-2 and TRBJ2-3; 8 nucleotides line up with TRBD2. J lost 4 bases, V lost 7 bases, and 10 bases had no gene match. The CDR3 consists of 15 residues. Germline V gene data show CDR1 as SGHTA and CDR2 as FQGNSA. The CDR3 DNA reads as TGTGCCAGCACCCTATCCGGGGGGGCCCCAGATACGCAGTATTTT. It encodes CASTLSGGAPDTQYF.

The CDR3: CASSSEGAGDNEQFF. CDR3 sequence (DNA): TGCGCCAGCAGCTCCGAGGGCGCTGGCGACAATGAGCAGTTCTTC. The genes are TRBV5-1 and TRBJ2-1; D possibly corresponds to TRBD2 (5 bases). CDR1 SGHRS and CDR2 YFSETQ come from the germline V gene. The germline V and J ends were trimmed by 3 bases and 5 bases, with 15 bases remaining between them. This CDR3 spans 15 amino acids.

The chain joins TRBV12-3 or TRBV12-4 to TRBJ2-7; 9 positions match TRBD1. CDR3 length: 17 amino acids. Trimming removed 5 bases from V and 4 bases from J; junction bases left unmatched: 15. The DNA of the CDR3 is TGTGCCAGCAGTGCCTCATACGGACAGGGGTTAGGGTACGAGCAGTACTTC. Translated, it gives CASSASYGQGLGYEQYF.

The rearrangement joins TRBV9 to TRBJ2-3; TRBD1 might be the D (6 bases). The V and J ends lost 2 bases and 7 bases respectively, with 17 bases between them. There are 15 residues in the CDR3. Germline V gene data show CDR1 as SGDLS and CDR2 as YYNGEE. CDR3 region: CASSVSGETLYTQYF. The CDR3 DNA follows: TGTGCCAGCAGCGTCTCAGGGGAGACTCTTTATACGCAGTATTTT.

The V and J genes are TRBV20-1 and TRBJ1-1; perhaps TRBD1 as D (6 bases). V lost 2 bases and J 1 base, leaving 17 bases between the germline ends. Germline values: CDR1 DFQATT, CDR2 SNEGSKA (reference sequence). This CDR3 is 16 amino acids long. The CDR3 DNA follows: TGCAGTGCTAGAAGGGTAGGAGGGGGAGCGAACACTGAAGCTTTCTTT. It is translated as CSARRVGGGANTEAFF.

This clonotype was counted only a few times. The chain recombines TRBV5-1 with TRBJ2-2; TRBD1 or TRBD2 may be the D gene (5 bases each). Germline CDR1 reads SGHRS; CDR2 reads YFSETQ. Trimming shortened V by 4 bases and J by 2 bases, and 15 bases separated the two germline ends. CDR3 length: 16 amino acids. In DNA form, the CDR3 reads TGCGCCAGCAGCAAGCCCGGGACCCTAAACACCGGGGAGCTGTTTTTT. This encodes CASSKPGTLNTGELFF.

The sample holds a few counts of this clonotype. The genes are TRBV25-1 and TRBJ2-1; TRBD2 matches at 11 bases. This CDR3 has 16 residues. The V gene end was trimmed by 6 bases and the J gene end by 5 bases; junction bases not matched to a gene: 9. Germline CDR1 MGHDK, CDR2 SYGVNS. For the CDR3, the DNA is TGTGCCAGCAGACAGGGAGGGACTAGCGGACACAATGAGCAGTTCTTC. It yields the protein CASRQGGTSGHNEQFF.

This clonotype showed up just a few times. The V and J genes are TRBV7-2 and TRBJ1-2; weak D call: TRBD1 (6 bases). The germline CDR1 and CDR2 sequences are SGHTA and FQGNSA. The CDR3 loop spans 17 amino acids. With 5 bases removed from V and 4 bases from J, the gap between germline ends came to 23 bases. The CDR3 nucleotides are TGTGCCAGCAGCCCACAACGTGGGGGGCGCGGAGGCTATGGCTACACCTTC. This encodes CASSPQRGGRGGYGYTF.

V gene TRBV5-1 combines with J gene TRBJ2-3; TRBD1 matches 8 bases. Trimming at V came to 7 bases and at J to 0 bases, leaving 7 bases not matched to a gene. The CDR3 covers 15 residues. Germline CDR1 reads SGHRS; CDR2 reads YFSETQ. The CDR3 nucleotides are TGCGCCAGCTTGGGGACAGGAGACAGCACAGATACGCAGTATTTT. Translation gives CASLGTGDSTDTQYF.

Of note for this clonotype: At one of its ends the junction is not consistent with the germline gene, which may arise from a read error. The chain recombines TRBV9 with TRBJ1-5; 11 bases fit TRBD1. CDR1 and CDR2 (germline): SGDLS, YYNGEE. CDR3 length: 14 residues. The CDR3 region is CACSGTGGNQPQHF. The CDR3 DNA sequence: TGTGCCTGCAGCGGGACAGGGGGGAATCAGCCCCAGCATTTT.

This clonotype came up a few times. This rearrangement joins TRBV12-3 or TRBV12-4 to TRBJ2-2; no definite D call. V gave up 6 bases and J gave up 1 base, with 12 bases separating them. This CDR3 is 15 amino acids long. The CDR3 here is CASSPKQRNTGELFF. CDR3 DNA sequence: TGTGCCAGCAGCCCTAAACAGAGGAACACCGGGGAGCTGTTTTTT.

This clonotype has more than one count but fewer than ten. V gene TRBV20-1 combines with J gene TRBJ2-3; a possible D gene is TRBD2 (5 bases). There are 14 residues in the CDR3. With 4 bases removed from V and 3 bases from J, the gap between germline ends came to 14 bases. Germline V CDR1 and CDR2: DFQATT, SNEGSKA (reference sequence). CDR3 sequence (DNA): TGCAGTGCTAAAGTCGTACCGGGGACAGATACGCAGTATTTT. Its translation: CSAKVVPGTDTQYF.

The chain joins TRBV30 to TRBJ1-1; D remains unclear. In germline, CDR1 is GTSNPN, CDR2 SVGIG (reference sequence). V was trimmed by 3 bases and J by 4 bases, leaving 6 bases between them. The CDR3 is 11 residues long. CDR3 in amino acids: CAWRGPTEAFF. CDR3 in DNA: TGTGCCTGGAGGGGTCCCACTGAAGCTTTCTTT.

This rearrangement joins TRBV5-6 to TRBJ2-2; the match to TRBD1 covers 9 bases. The CDR3 contains 18 residues. The V segment lost 4 bases and the J segment 4 bases; nucleotides outside the gene matches: 14. CDR1 and CDR2 (germline): SGHDT, YYEEEE. CDR3 sequence reads: CASSLPGQGGLGTGELFF. Here the CDR3 DNA reads TGTGCCAGCAGCCTACCGGGACAGGGAGGATTGGGCACCGGGGAGCTGTTTTTT.

This clonotype occurred a few times. The chain recombines TRBV11-2 with TRBJ2-1; 7 nucleotides line up with TRBD2. The CDR3 is made up of 16 amino acids. Germline CDR1 reads SGHAT; CDR2 reads FQNNGV. Trimming removed 1 base from V and 2 bases from J; junction bases left unmatched: 5. The CDR3, as DNA: TGTGCCAGCAGCTTAGTACGGGGGGTCCCCTACAATGAGCAGTTCTTC. The encoded protein is CASSLVRGVPYNEQFF.

This clonotype was seen a few times. The rearrangement uses TRBV9 and TRBJ2-7; D ambiguous. The germline V gene encodes CDR1 SGDLS and CDR2 YYNGEE. The CDR3 covers 14 residues. V was shortened by 0 bases and J by 2 bases, with 9 bases between the two germline ends. The CDR3 loop reads CASSVEGRPYEQYF. Here the CDR3 DNA reads TGTGCCAGCAGCGTAGAGGGTAGACCCTACGAGCAGTACTTC.

There are a few counts of this clonotype. The CDR3 DNA reads as TGCGCCAGCAGCCTGACAGGGGATAACACTGAAGCTTTCTTT. It codes for CASSLTGDNTEAFF. J is TRBJ1-1 and V is TRBV5-1; 8 nucleotides agree with TRBD1. CDR1 and CDR2 (germline): SGHRS, YFSETQ. The CDR3 runs 14 residues. Trimming cost V 4 bases and J 2 bases; bases outside gene matches: 4.

This sequence joins TRBV28 and TRBJ2-7, with TRBD2 identical over 9 bases. The CDR3 contains 13 residues. V trimming: 5 bases; J trimming: 5 bases; junction bases outside the gene matches: 4. Germline V gene lookup returns CDR1 MDHEN and CDR2 SYDVKM. In nucleotides, the CDR3 is TGTGCCAGCAGTAGTAGCGGGAGCCACGAGCAGTACTTC. Translated, it gives CASSSSGSHEQYF.

The chain recombines TRBV20-1 with TRBJ2-1; the D call may be TRBD1 or TRBD2 (5 bases each). This CDR3 spans 15 amino acids. Trimming took 5 bases from V and 7 from J, leaving 21 bases between them. Germline CDR1 DFQATT, CDR2 SNEGSKA (reference sequence). CDR3 nucleotides: TGCAGTGCTGATATTCAGGTGGGGGTGAAAAATGAGCAGTTCTTC. Translation: CSADIQVGVKNEQFF.

In its sample, this clonotype was seen a few times. The J gene is TRBJ2-1, the V gene TRBV7-9; tentative D call: TRBD1 (6 bases). The germline V gene has CDR1 SEHNR and CDR2 FQNEAQ (reference sequence). This CDR3 contains 14 residues. The V and J ends lost 5 bases and 0 bases respectively, with 8 bases between them. The CDR3 here is CASSTRGSYNEQFF. In DNA form, the CDR3 reads TGTGCCAGCAGCACCAGGGGCTCCTACAATGAGCAGTTCTTC.

This clonotype has at least ten counts. The CDR3 DNA reads TGTGCCAGCAGCTTTAGACAGGGGGGCGAGCAGTACTTC. Translation gives CASSFRQGGEQYF. V is TRBV7-2 and J is TRBJ2-7; 9 bases align to TRBD1. CDR1 and CDR2 (germline): SGHTA, FQGNSA. The ends lost 3 bases at V and 6 bases at J; junction bases unmatched: 3. This CDR3 spans 13 amino acids.

The chain joins TRBV7-2 to TRBJ2-1; no reliable D call. CDR1 and CDR2 from the germline V gene are SGHTA and FQGNSA. V lost 8 bases and J 4 bases, leaving 12 bases between the germline ends. This CDR3 has 13 amino acids. Here the CDR3 DNA reads TGTGCCAGCGTACAGATAGCTTACAATGAGCAGTTCTTC. Its protein is CASVQIAYNEQFF.

In this sample, this clonotype turned up many times. CDR3: CASSRGGGQETQYF. The DNA for the CDR3 is TGCGCCAGCAGCAGGGGTGGGGGTCAAGAGACCCAGTACTTC. V gene TRBV5-1 combines with J gene TRBJ2-5; tentatively, D is TRBD1 or TRBD2 (5 bases each). Trimming cost V 4 bases and J 2 bases, with 12 bases left between them. From germline, CDR1 is SGHRS and CDR2 YFSETQ. There are 14 residues in the CDR3.

This clonotype has only a few counts. This rearrangement joins TRBV20-1 to TRBJ2-4, with D hard to call. V lost 0 bases, J lost 7 bases, and 22 bases lay in between. CDR1 is DFQATT and CDR2 is SNEGSKA in the germline V gene (reference sequence). The CDR3 totals 17 residues. Here the CDR3 DNA reads TGCAGTGCTAGAGATGAAAGAATGGCTAACACTACTAACATTCAGTACTTC. Its protein product is CSARDERMANTTNIQYF.

This clonotype was seen a few times. This rearrangement joins TRBV6-1 to TRBJ2-5; the D call may be TRBD1 or TRBD2 (5 bases each). This CDR3 comprises 16 residues. V was shortened by 1 base and J by 5 bases, with 17 bases between the two germline ends. Germline values: CDR1 MNHNS, CDR2 SASEGT. The CDR3 spells CASSEGGILEGETQYF. In DNA form, the CDR3 reads TGTGCCAGCAGTGAAGGAGGGATCCTTGAGGGGGAGACCCAGTACTTC.

This clonotype has just a few counts. The chain links TRBV29-1 to TRBJ2-5, with 7 nucleotides matching TRBD2. CDR1 SQVTM and CDR2 ANQGSEA come from the germline V gene. This CDR3 region has 15 residues. V dropped 6 bases and J dropped 7; count of bases not matched to a gene: 17. CDR3: CSVAGRLATTGTQYF. The CDR3 DNA sequence: TGCAGCGTGGCAGGTAGACTAGCCACCACGGGGACCCAGTACTTC.

The V call is TRBV6-2 or TRBV6-3, the J call TRBJ2-2; unclear D gene. Germline V gene sequence: CDR1 MNHEY, CDR2 SVGEGT. The CDR3 covers 15 residues. Trimming stripped 6 bases from V and 6 bases from J, with 17 bases between. The CDR3 DNA reads as TGTGCCAGCAGCCGGATAGACAAAGGCGCCGGGGAGCTGTTTTTT. This encodes CASSRIDKGAGELFF.